These 9 T cell receptor beta chains originate from one sample sequenced in a study of T-cell reconstitution after alpha-beta-depleted transplantation in children. Molecular barcoding with unique molecular identifiers was used for the TCRbeta library. In TCRdb, the PCR reads were re-called with MiXCR into one record per CDR3 protein. The sample has hundreds of thousands of distinct CDR3 sequences; 15% to 20% are singletons. The source was PBMCs, mostly from graft donor cells, collected 360 days after TCRalphabeta/CD19-depleted stem cell transplant. Receptors were obtained from a boy under two years old who had a stem cell transplant for Wiskott-Aldrich syndrome, so the T cells may come from the graft donor.

In this sample, this clonotype turned up a few times. One end of the junction is discordant with germline, which a read error may explain. The gene calls are TRBV7-9 and TRBJ2-1, with D perhaps assigned TRBD1 or TRBD2 (5 bases each). The CDR3 spans 19 residues. The germline gives CDR1 SEHNR, CDR2 FQNEAQ (reference sequence). Here the CDR3 DNA reads TGTGCCAGCAGCTTCCCGACAAGGGACCACCGACGATCCTACCATGAGCAGTTCTTC. As protein: CASSFPTRDHRRSYHEQFF.

The V call is TRBV20-1, the J call TRBJ2-5, with TRBD2 identical over 8 bases. This CDR3 has 13 residues. The germline gives CDR1 DFQATT, CDR2 SNEGSKA (reference sequence). V was pared by 0 bases and J by 4 bases, with 1 base of the junction left unmatched. CDR3 nucleotides: TGCAGTGCTAGAGATCTAGCGGGAGAGACCCAGTACTTC. It specifies CSARDLAGETQYF.

This rearrangement joins TRBV5-1 to TRBJ2-7, with a weak D call TRBD2 (6 bases). V gave up 4 bases and J gave up 2 bases, with 16 bases separating them. The CDR3 runs to 15 residues. The germline V gene has CDR1 SGHRS and CDR2 YFSETQ. CDR3 sequence reads: CASSALTGGTYEQYF. The CDR3 bases are TGCGCCAGCAGCGCCCTTACCGGGGGAACCTACGAGCAGTACTTC.

This clonotype has more than one count but fewer than ten. The chain uses TRBV24-1 and TRBJ1-2, with TRBD1 as a possible D gene (5 bases). The ends were cut back, 0 bases at V and 5 bases at J, with 9 bases in the middle. The CDR3 is 14 amino acids. Germline CDR1 reads KGHDR; CDR2 reads SFDVKD. The CDR3 loop is CATSDLGREYGYTF. The DNA of the CDR3 is TGTGCCACCAGTGATTTGGGCAGGGAATATGGCTACACCTTC.

Comments on this clonotype: One junction end disagrees with the germline gene, perhaps due to a read error. The chain carries TRBV7-9 and TRBJ2-6, with TRBD2 as a possible D gene (6 bases). Germline V gene sequence: CDR1 SEHNR, CDR2 FQNEAQ (reference sequence). The CDR3 has 16 residues. The CDR3 DNA reads TGTGCCAGCAGCTTAGCCAAAGGGACTGGGACCAACGTCCTGACTTTC. Amino acids: CASSLAKGTGTNVLTF.

This clonotype showed up just a few times. The J gene is TRBJ2-7, the V gene TRBV10-3; 9 bases fit TRBD1. The CDR3 consists of 13 residues. Unmatched junction bases numbered 7, after V lost 11 bases and J lost 2 bases. Germline V lookup: CDR1 ENHRY, CDR2 SYGVKD. CDR3 protein: CAAGTGPAYEQYF. CDR3 sequence (DNA): TGTGCCGCCGGGACAGGGCCCGCCTACGAGCAGTACTTC.

This clonotype was found a few times. This chain links TRBV5-1 with TRBJ2-5; tentative D call: TRBD1 (6 bases). CDR1 and CDR2 from the germline V gene are SGHRS and YFSETQ. V shed 4 bases and J shed 4 bases, with 14 bases lying between them. The CDR3 has 14 residues. The DNA for the CDR3 is TGCGCCAGCAGCATCACAGGGTCGGGAGAGACCCAGTACTTC. Its translation is CASSITGSGETQYF.

This clonotype was detected only a few times. The J gene is TRBJ1-2, the V gene TRBV4-1; no definite D call. Trimming left V 1 base short and J 2 bases short, with 14 bases between. CDR1 and CDR2 (germline): MGHRA, YSYEKL. The CDR3 contains 16 residues. CDR3 protein: CASSQGGRDRNYGYTF. In DNA, the CDR3 is TGCGCCAGCAGCCAAGGGGGTAGGGATCGGAACTATGGCTACACCTTC.

The DNA for the CDR3 is TGCGCCAGCAGCTTGGTGGCGGGATCTGAAGCTTTCTTT. It translates to CASSLVAGSEAFF. The chain uses TRBV5-1 and TRBJ1-1; no firm D call. In germline, CDR1 is SGHRS, CDR2 YFSETQ. The CDR3 is made up of 13 amino acids. Deletions cut 0 bases from V and 6 bases from J, with 9 bases between.